A single T cell receptor (beta chain) is shown here with its context. This clone came up many times. Its antigen target is currently unknown. The sample holds no much larger clone one base away, and base qualities are not on file. The same CDR3 arises from other DNA sequences in this sample as well. The data are from a study of blood T cell repertoires in COVID-19 (dated by TCRdb to about 2020). Background for the entire study: Collaborator samples came from the United States, Italy and Spain and covered acute and convalescent phases of COVID-19. Where HLA class I and class II types were available, the types were taken from metadata supplied by the sample provider, not from assay-based typing. Samples came from the ongoing ImmuneRACE study (first 160 participants) plus 1,254 subjects from 6 global collaborators. The repertoires were released in a freely available public database meant as a resource for research on the immune response to SARS-CoV-2. A de-identified subject ID, COVID-19 status, age in years and sex were almost always included in the sample metadata. The material from the prospective study consisted of cDNA or gDNA derived from T cells, B-cell-depleted T cells, or PBMCs. The dataset comprised deeply sampled blood TCRbeta repertoires from subjects exposed to, actively infected with, or recovered from COVID-19.

Beyond this particular receptor, the publication reports: The quantity of clinical and demographic metadata differed by source and by participant and was supplied without curation.

TCRbeta CDR3 regions were amplified from genomic DNA using the immunoSEQ Assay, a bias-controlled multiplex PCR. Per the authors' processing: The number of nucleated cells in each sample was estimated by amplification of reference gene primers within the assay. Sequence reads were collapsed and filtered to measure the absolute abundance of every unique TCRbeta CDR3 rearrangement. Productive Simpson clonality was computed per sample as the square root of Simpson's diversity index over productive rearrangements. TCRdb holds this immuneACCESS table with in-frame rearrangements only. Some clones are missing; in checked studies, unresolved V genes explain under half, and the rest has no known cause. That table is the source of V, J and clone size, and D and trimming were worked out from the DNA. The sample table lists over 150,000 clones, over 80% of them with a count of one. The ten largest clones capture 2.9% of the sample.

The collaborating institutions used their own protocols to collect whole blood in K2EDTA tubes. Collaborator samples were shipped for TCRbeta analysis as frozen whole blood, isolated PBMCs, or DNA extracted from either sample type. The clonotype comes from a woman in her sixties with acute or convalescent COVID-19. The sample was peripheral blood.

The CDR3 protein sequence reads: CASSQGLAGQETQYF. The sequenced DNA is TGCGCCAGCAGCCAGGGACTAGCGGGGCAAGAGACCCAGTACTTC. The chain is encoded by TRBV4-3 joined to TRBJ2-5, with TRBD2 matching 13 junction bases. Reading from cysteine to phenylalanine, the CDR3 counts 15 amino acids. Left in the record is the CDR3 DNA by itself, 45 bases read in frame from the first base. V loses 3 bases at its end and J loses 2 bases; junction bases beyond the gene matches: 0. CDR1 and CDR2 were assigned from the germline V gene as LGHNA and YSLEER.